Presented here are 9 T cell receptor beta chains from one specimen sequenced in a study of cytomegalovirus exposure and HLA in healthy donors. This PCR relied on a set of 60 Vbeta primers and 13 Jbeta primers. Generated by immunoSEQ multiplex PCR, the TCRdb table keeps only in-frame clones and is missing some. The sample records about 110,000 clones, approximately 80% being singletons. Sequencing input: PBMCs. These receptors originate from a man in his thirties or forties in good health and CMV-seropositive.

This sequence joins TRBV5-1 and TRBJ2-3, with no clear D. Germline V lookup: CDR1 SGHRS, CDR2 YFSETQ. Between the trimmed V and J ends, which lost 1 base and 0 bases, there was a span of 6 bases. The CDR3 runs 14 residues. For the CDR3, the DNA is TGCGCCAGCAGCTTGTCCCAGAGCACAGATACGCAGTATTTT. Protein: CASSLSQSTDTQYF.

This chain connects TRBV4-2 to TRBJ2-3, with 11 bases lining up with TRBD2. V lost 1 base, J lost 6 bases, and 6 bases stayed unmatched. The CDR3 length is 16 residues. The germline gives CDR1 LGHNA, CDR2 YNFKEQ. The CDR3 sequence is CASSQGLAGGGDTQYF. DNA for the CDR3: TGTGCCAGCAGCCAAGGGCTAGCGGGGGGCGGGGATACGCAGTATTTT.

The chain links TRBV6-4 to TRBJ1-5; 7 nucleotides line up with TRBD1. The CDR3 consists of 15 residues. The V segment lost 6 bases and the J segment 2 bases; nucleotides outside the gene matches: 7. Germline values: CDR1 MRHNA, CDR2 SNTAGT. The CDR3 spells CASSPNTGGNQPQHF. CDR3 nucleotides: TGTGCCAGCAGCCCCAACACAGGGGGCAATCAGCCCCAGCATTTT.

The chain links TRBV14 to TRBJ1-6, with 8 nucleotides matching TRBD1. CDR3 length: 16 amino acids. Trimming took 5 bases from V and 7 from J; bases not matched to a gene: 10. From germline, CDR1 is SGHDN and CDR2 FVKESK. The CDR3 DNA reads as TGTGCCAGCAGCGGGGACAGGTCATTAAGGAATTCACCCCTCCACTTT. This codes for CASSGDRSLRNSPLHF.

This clone was seen only once. The CDR3 sequence is CASSTTRQGAVDTQYF. The CDR3 coding sequence is TGTGCCAGTAGTACCACTCGACAGGGTGCGGTTGATACGCAGTATTTT. The chain is built from TRBV19 and TRBJ2-3; 7 positions match TRBD1. The CDR3 sequence is 16 residues long. From germline, CDR1 is LNHDA and CDR2 SQIVND (reference sequence). V trimming: 4 bases; J trimming: 6 bases; junction bases outside the gene matches: 13.

This rearrangement joins TRBV10-2 to TRBJ2-1; 8 bases are shared with TRBD2. This CDR3 spans 15 amino acids. Germline CDR1 reads WSHSY; CDR2 reads SAAADI. Trimming cost V 3 bases and J 7 bases; bases outside gene matches: 8. CDR3 sequence reads: CASSEGVAGLNEQFF. CDR3 nucleotides: TGCGCCAGCAGTGAAGGGGTAGCGGGGTTAAATGAGCAGTTCTTC.

The gene calls are TRBV2 and TRBJ1-5; D not resolved. V was shortened by 7 bases and J by 0 bases, with 7 bases between the two germline ends. The CDR3 consists of 13 residues. The germline V gene encodes CDR1 SNHLY and CDR2 FYNNEI. The CDR3 region is CASMGDSNQPQHF. DNA for the CDR3: TGTGCCAGCATGGGAGATAGCAATCAGCCCCAGCATTTT. The whole variable domain, remainder taken from reference TRBV2 and TRBJ1-5, is EPEVTQTPSHQVTQMGQEVILRCVPISNHLYFYWYRQILGQKVEFLVSFYNNEISEKSEIFDDQFSVERPDGSNFTLKIRSTKLEDSAMYFCASMGDSNQPQHFGDGTRLSIL.

The genes are TRBV1 and TRBJ2-1; the table gives TRBD2 as D, unverified against the DNA. TRBV1 is a pseudogene locus. The CDR3 is 14 residues long. In nucleotides, the CDR3 is TGCACCAGCAGCGTGGTAGCCCCATACAATGAGCAGTTCTTC. Protein: CTSSVVAPYNEQFF.

The gene calls are TRBV7-3 and TRBJ2-3; 12 positions agree with TRBD2. Germline values: CDR1 SGHTA, CDR2 FQGTGA. After removal of 3 bases from V and 6 bases from J, the junction contained 4 bases not matched to a gene. This CDR3 is 15 amino acids long. CDR3 sequence (DNA): TGTGCCAGCAGCTTTACTAGCGGGGGGCGGGATACGCAGTATTTT. Its protein is CASSFTSGGRDTQYF. Using reference TRBV7-3 and TRBJ2-3 for the parts outside the CDR3, the full variable domain is GAGVSQTPSNKVTEKGKYVELRCDPISGHTALYWYRQSLGQGPEFLIYFQGTGAADDSGLPNDRFFAVRPEGSVSTLKIQRTERGDSAVYLCASSFTSGGRDTQYFGPGTRLTVL.